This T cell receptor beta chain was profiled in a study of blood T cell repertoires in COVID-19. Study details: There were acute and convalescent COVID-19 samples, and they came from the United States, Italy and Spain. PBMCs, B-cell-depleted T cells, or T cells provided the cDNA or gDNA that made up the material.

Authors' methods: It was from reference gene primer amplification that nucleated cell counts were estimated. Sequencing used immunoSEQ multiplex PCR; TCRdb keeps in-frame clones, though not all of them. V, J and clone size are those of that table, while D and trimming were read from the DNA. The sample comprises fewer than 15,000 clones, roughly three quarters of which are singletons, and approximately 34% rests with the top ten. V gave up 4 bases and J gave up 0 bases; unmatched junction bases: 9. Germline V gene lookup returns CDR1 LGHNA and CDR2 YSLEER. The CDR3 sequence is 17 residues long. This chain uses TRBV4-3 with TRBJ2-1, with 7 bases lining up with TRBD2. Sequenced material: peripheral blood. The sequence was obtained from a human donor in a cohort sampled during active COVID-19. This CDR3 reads CASSRTSGASSYNEQFF. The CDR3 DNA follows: TGCGCCAGCAGCCGAACAAGCGGGGCGAGCTCCTACAATGAGCAGTTCTTC.